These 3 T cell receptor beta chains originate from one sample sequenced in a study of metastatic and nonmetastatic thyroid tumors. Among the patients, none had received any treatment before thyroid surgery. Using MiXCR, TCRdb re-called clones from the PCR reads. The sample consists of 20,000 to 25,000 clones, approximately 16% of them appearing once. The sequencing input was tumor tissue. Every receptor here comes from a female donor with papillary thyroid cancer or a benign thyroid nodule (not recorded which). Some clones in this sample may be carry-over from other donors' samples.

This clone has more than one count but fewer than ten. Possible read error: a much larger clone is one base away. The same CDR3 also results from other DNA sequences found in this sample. In nucleotides, the CDR3 is TGCGCCAGCAGCATAAGGTGGGGCACTGAAGCCTTCTTT. This gives the protein CASSIRWGTEAFF. J is TRBJ1-1 and V is TRBV5-1; tentative D call: TRBD1 (5 bases). CDR1 is SGHRS, CDR2 YFSETQ, per germline. The CDR3 extends over 13 amino acids.

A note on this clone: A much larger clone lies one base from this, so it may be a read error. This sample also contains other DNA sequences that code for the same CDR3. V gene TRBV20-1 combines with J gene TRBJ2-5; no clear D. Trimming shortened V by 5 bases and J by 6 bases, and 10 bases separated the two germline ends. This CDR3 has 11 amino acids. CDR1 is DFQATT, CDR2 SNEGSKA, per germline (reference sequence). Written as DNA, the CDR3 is TGCAGTGCTCCCGGTCTCAAGACCCAGTACTTC. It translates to CSAPGLKTQYF.

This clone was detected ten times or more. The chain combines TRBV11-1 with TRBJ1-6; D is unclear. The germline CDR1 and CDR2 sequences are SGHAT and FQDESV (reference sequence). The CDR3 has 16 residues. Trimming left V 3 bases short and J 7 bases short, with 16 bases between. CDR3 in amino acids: CASSFMAWGPNSPLHF. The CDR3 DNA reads TGTGCCAGCAGCTTCATGGCGTGGGGTCCCAATTCACCCCTCCACTTT.